One sample yielded the 32 T cell receptor beta chains listed below, sequenced in a study of regulatory T cells in long-lasting Graves disease. Time point indicated: persistent/refractory GD, antithyroid drugs over 5 years with positive TRAb. PBMC RNA served as the TCR library source. The TCR beta library used iRepertoire HTBI primers with Arm-PCR amplification of CDR3. Via MiXCR, TCRdb re-called the multiplex PCR reads, giving one row per CDR3 protein. Here the sample spans roughly 300,000 distinct CDR3 sequences, around a fifth being singletons. Sequences were derived from peripheral blood mononuclear cells (PBMCs), sampled when the disease was refractory, from a patient treated with antithyroid drugs. All receptors derive from a female donor with Graves disease.

This clonotype was detected a few times. CDR3 in amino acids: CASSSSPTPNYGYTF. The CDR3, as DNA: TGTGCCAGTAGTTCCTCTCCCACGCCTAACTATGGCTACACCTTC. V and J are TRBV19 and TRBJ1-2; D call uncertain. V dropped 5 bases and J dropped 0 bases, with 13 bases sitting between them. The CDR3 covers 15 residues. Germline CDR1 and CDR2: LNHDA and SQIVND (reference sequence).

This clonotype was observed many times. This chain connects TRBV11-2 to TRBJ2-4; 10 nucleotides line up with TRBD2. V gave up 1 base and J gave up 3 bases; unmatched junction bases: 12. The CDR3 is made up of 19 amino acids. CDR1 and CDR2 from the germline V gene are SGHAT and FQNNGV. The CDR3 is CASSLGTSGFVLGKNIQYF. The CDR3 DNA reads TGTGCCAGCAGCTTAGGGACTAGCGGTTTCGTCCTAGGCAAAAACATTCAGTACTTC.

In its sample, this clonotype was seen many times. This chain uses TRBV7-8 with TRBJ2-5; 7 bases are shared with TRBD1. CDR1 and CDR2 from the germline V gene are SGHVS and FQNEAQ. The CDR3 spans 17 residues. V was pared by 5 bases and J by 1 base, with 13 bases of the junction left unmatched. CDR3 sequence reads: CASSLPADRAPQETQYF. CDR3 DNA: TGTGCCAGCAGCCTTCCGGCTGACAGGGCGCCCCAAGAGACCCAGTACTTC.

The V and J genes are TRBV29-1 and TRBJ2-3; 9 nucleotides match TRBD2. Trimming cost V 3 bases and J 2 bases; bases outside gene matches: 3. This CDR3 comprises 14 residues. The germline CDR1 and CDR2 sequences are SQVTM and ANQGSEA. CDR3 protein: CSVEAGGLTDTQYF. In DNA, the CDR3 is TGCAGCGTTGAGGCGGGGGGGCTCACAGATACGCAGTATTTT.

This clonotype was seen at least ten times. The chain couples TRBV20-1 to TRBJ1-4, with 7 bases lining up with TRBD1. V trimming: 6 bases; J trimming: 8 bases; junction bases outside the gene matches: 12. The CDR3 has 14 residues. Germline assignment: CDR1 DFQATT and CDR2 SNEGSKA (reference sequence). Here the CDR3 reads CSANSGTAGEKLFF. CDR3 nucleotide sequence: TGCAGTGCCAACTCCGGGACAGCTGGAGAAAAACTGTTTTTT.

The table lists this clonotype with a few counts. The chain has TRBV27 and TRBJ1-3; D is unresolved. Trimming shortened V by 3 bases and J by 0 bases, and 3 bases separated the two germline ends. Per germline, CDR1 MNHEY and CDR2 SMNVEV (reference sequence). The CDR3 loop spans 13 amino acids. The DNA of the CDR3 is TGTGCCAGCAGTTTTCGCTCTGGAAACACCATATATTTT. This encodes CASSFRSGNTIYF.

This clonotype was counted many times. This sequence joins TRBV28 and TRBJ2-2; tentatively, D is TRBD2 (6 bases). Germline-derived CDR1 and CDR2 are MDHEN and SYDVKM. The CDR3 is 16 amino acids. V gave up 3 bases and J gave up 1 base, with 12 bases separating them. The DNA for the CDR3 is TGTGCCAGCAGTTTTCGGGGGTCGGGGAACACCGGGGAGCTGTTTTTT. Translation gives CASSFRGSGNTGELFF.

Of note for this clonotype: This could be a read error, since a much larger clone is one nucleotide away. Because the CDR3 is missing its conserved closing phenylalanine or tryptophan, this is likely a read error. This sequence joins TRBV12-3 or TRBV12-4 and TRBJ2-7; D possibly corresponds to TRBD1 (6 bases). The CDR3 runs 16 residues. Trimming cost V 4 bases and J 3 bases, with 19 bases left between them. The CDR3 DNA reads as TGTGCCAGCAGTTACTTTTCAGACAGGTTCATCTACGAGCAGTACCTC. Translating gives CASSYFSDRFIYEQYL.

The V call is TRBV27, the J call TRBJ1-2, with D hard to call. V lost 6 bases and J lost 6, with 17 bases in between. The CDR3 is 14 residues long. From germline, CDR1 is MNHEY and CDR2 SMNVEV (reference sequence). DNA of the CDR3: TGTGCCAGCAGCCCGAACCTCTCAACGCATGGCTACACCTTC. Protein sequence: CASSPNLSTHGYTF.

This clonotype has only a few counts. The chain couples TRBV7-6 to TRBJ2-7; D might be TRBD1 (6 bases). The CDR3 has 16 residues. Trimming removed 0 bases at V and 2 bases at J, with 14 bases between. CDR1 and CDR2 from the germline V gene are SGHVS and FNYEAQ. The CDR3 loop is CASSLAPQGTTYEQYF. CDR3 nucleotide sequence: TGTGCCAGCAGCTTAGCCCCACAGGGTACGACCTACGAGCAGTACTTC. The full variable domain, rest sourced from reference TRBV7-6 and TRBJ2-7, is GAGVSQSPRYKVTKRGQDVALRCDPISGHVSLYWYRQALGQGPEFLTYFNYEAQQDKSGLPNDRFSAERPEGSISTLTIQRTEQRDSAMYRCASSLAPQGTTYEQYFGPGTRLTVT.

This clonotype was recorded a few times. The CDR3 coding sequence is TGTGCCAGCAGCTTAGGGGCAGGACTGGAGACCCAGTACTTC. It codes for CASSLGAGLETQYF. The J gene is TRBJ2-5, the V gene TRBV7-2, with D perhaps matching TRBD2 (5 bases). The germline V gene encodes CDR1 SGHTA and CDR2 FQGNSA. The CDR3 runs to 14 residues. V shed 1 base and J shed 5 bases, with 11 bases lying between them. Full variable domain (missing parts from reference TRBV7-2 and TRBJ2-5): GAGVSQSPSNKVTEKGKDVELRCDPISGHTALYWYRQSLGQGLEFLIYFQGNSAPDKSGLPSDRFSAERTGGSVSTLTIQRTQQEDSAVYLCASSLGAGLETQYFGPGTRLLVL.

The table lists this clonotype with a few counts. The chain combines TRBV4-1 with TRBJ2-2, with 14 nucleotides matching TRBD2. Losses at the gene ends were 4 bases for V and 3 bases for J; bases not matched to a gene: 10. The CDR3 is 19 residues long. The germline V gene encodes CDR1 MGHRA and CDR2 YSYEKL. CDR3 loop: CASSPGTSGRSAHTGELFF. CDR3 coding DNA: TGCGCCAGCAGCCCTGGGACTAGCGGGAGAAGTGCGCACACCGGGGAGCTGTTTTTT.

This clonotype was picked up one time. V gene TRBV12-3 or TRBV12-4 combines with J gene TRBJ1-6, with D perhaps matching TRBD1 (5 bases). This CDR3 region has 15 residues. Trimming took 4 bases from V and 8 from J, leaving 15 bases between them. CDR3 sequence: CASSYLQGVDSPLHF. In DNA, the CDR3 is TGTGCCAGCAGTTACCTCCAAGGGGTGGATTCACCCCTCCACTTT.

This chain connects TRBV13 to TRBJ2-7, with D possibly matching TRBD1 (6 bases). Between the trimmed V and J ends, which lost 5 bases and 2 bases, there was a span of 19 bases. This CDR3 is 16 amino acids long. The germline gives CDR1 PRHDT, CDR2 FYEKMQ (reference sequence). CDR3 protein: CASSRRGGFDTYEQYF. The DNA of the CDR3 is TGTGCCAGCAGCCGCCGAGGGGGTTTCGATACCTACGAGCAGTACTTC.

This clonotype was observed a handful of times. The rearrangement links TRBV2 to TRBJ2-3; TRBD2 is a possible D gene (5 bases). The CDR3 is made up of 15 amino acids. Trimming shortened V by 6 bases and J by 0 bases, and 13 bases separated the two germline ends. Germline CDR1 and CDR2: SNHLY and FYNNEI. CDR3 sequence: CASRVARLSTDTQYF. The CDR3 nucleotides are TGTGCCAGCAGAGTAGCGAGACTTAGCACAGATACGCAGTATTTT.

V usage is TRBV12-3 or TRBV12-4 and J usage is TRBJ2-2; no clear D gene. This CDR3 comprises 15 residues. Trimming shortened V by 8 bases and J by 3 bases, and 16 bases separated the two germline ends. The DNA for the CDR3 is TGTGCCAGCCGTCTCGACGACCGACACACCGGGGAGCTGTTTTTT. Translating it yields CASRLDDRHTGELFF.

The sample holds a few counts of this clonotype. This rearrangement joins TRBV11-1 to TRBJ2-2, with TRBD2 matching over 8 bases. CDR3 size: 14 residues. V shed 3 bases, J shed 7 bases, and the junction held 4 bases outside the gene matches. Per the germline V gene, CDR1 is SGHAT and CDR2 is FQDESV (reference sequence). The CDR3 spells CASSFLAGRGELFF. In DNA form, the CDR3 reads TGTGCCAGCAGCTTCTTAGCGGGACGCGGGGAGCTGTTTTTT.

To note about this clonotype: The conserved phenylalanine or tryptophan normally closing the CDR3 is absent here, so this likely arose from a read error. The chain carries TRBV24-1 and TRBJ2-5; maybe TRBD2 (6 bases). The CDR3 totals 12 residues. The V gene lost 8 bases and the J gene lost 5 bases, with 11 bases spanning the gap. Germline CDR1 reads KGHDR; CDR2 reads SFDVKD. CDR3: CATNGAGETQYL. DNA for the CDR3: TGTGCCACCAATGGGGCGGGGGAGACCCAGTACCTC.

This clonotype occurred many times. The chain is built from TRBV7-8 and TRBJ1-5, with D maybe TRBD1 (5 bases). This CDR3 spans 16 amino acids. CDR1 and CDR2 (germline): SGHVS, FQNEAQ. V gave up 2 bases and J gave up 3 bases, with 14 bases separating them. CDR3 nucleotides: TGTGCCAGCAGCTTAAACCGGCAGGGCTCCAATCAGCCCCAGCATTTT. This encodes CASSLNRQGSNQPQHF. The variable domain in full, completed from reference TRBV7-8 and TRBJ1-5, reads GAGVSQSPRYKVAKRGQDVALRCDPISGHVSLFWYQQALGQGPEFLTYFQNEAQLDKSGLPSDRFFAERPEGSVSTLKIQRTQQEDSAVYLCASSLNRQGSNQPQHFGDGTRLSIL.

This clonotype was seen a handful of times. This sequence joins TRBV7-9 and TRBJ2-7, with 9 bases fitting TRBD2. Germline lookup yields CDR1 SEHNR and CDR2 FQNEAQ (reference sequence). CDR3 length: 16 amino acids. V dropped 2 bases and J dropped 5; count of bases not matched to a gene: 10. The CDR3 DNA follows: TGTGCCAGCAGCTTAAGAGAAGGAGCGGGGGGACACGAGCAGTACTTC. Its translation: CASSLREGAGGHEQYF.

Notes on this clonotype: This could be a read error, since a much larger clone is one nucleotide away. Given the absence of the conserved phenylalanine or tryptophan at the CDR3 end, a read error is likely. The limits of the CDR3 on the DNA are not certain, so only TCRdb's listed CDR3 is given. The chain links TRBV6-5 to TRBJ2-5; no DNA check was done on the table's D call, TRBD1. The CDR3 adds up to 15 amino acids, both ends counted. Germline V gene sequence: CDR1 MNHEY, CDR2 SVGAGI. The CDR3 loop is CASSYASDSPETLYS.

The table lists this clonotype with many counts. The chain recombines TRBV6-1 with TRBJ1-5; tentatively, D is TRBD1 (6 bases). V was cut by 8 bases and J by 3 bases, with 17 bases left in between. The CDR3 consists of 15 residues. Germline CDR1 MNHNS, CDR2 SASEGT. CDR3 protein: CASRARGHYNQPQHF. Written as DNA, the CDR3 is TGTGCCAGCCGAGCCCGGGGACACTACAATCAGCCCCAGCATTTT.

At least ten counts were recorded for this clonotype. The V call is TRBV7-9, the J call TRBJ1-2; tentatively, D is TRBD1 (6 bases). The CDR3 has 16 amino acids. Trimming took off 4 bases at V and 0 bases at J, with 15 bases between the two ends. From germline, CDR1 is SEHNR and CDR2 FQNEAQ (reference sequence). The CDR3 nucleotides read TGTGCCAGCAGCTCGACTCGGACAGTTCCTAACTATGGCTACACCTTC. Translated: CASSSTRTVPNYGYTF.

The chain couples TRBV20-1 to TRBJ2-5, with no clear D. This CDR3 comprises 13 residues. V lost 6 bases and J 1 base, leaving 12 bases between the germline ends. Germline loops: CDR1 DFQATT, CDR2 SNEGSKA (reference sequence). The CDR3 DNA reads TGCAGTGCGGCCATCGTACCCCAAGAGACCCAGTACTTC. Amino acids: CSAAIVPQETQYF.

This clonotype was counted many times. The chain is built from TRBV6-1 and TRBJ2-7, with D maybe TRBD1 (6 bases). The CDR3 length is 13 residues. V was trimmed by 8 bases and J by 6 bases, leaving 17 bases between them. Germline CDR1 reads MNHNS; CDR2 reads SASEGT. The CDR3 nucleotides are TGTGCCAGCTCCGGACAGAAGAGATTCGAGCAGTACTTC. Its protein is CASSGQKRFEQYF.

Comments on this clonotype: This may stem from a read error, because a much larger clone lies one nucleotide away. The rearrangement links TRBV6-1 to TRBJ1-4; tentatively, D is TRBD1 (5 bases). Deletions cut 6 bases from V and 3 bases from J, with 11 bases between. Germline CDR1 reads MNHNS; CDR2 reads SASEGT. The CDR3 covers 14 residues. CDR3 nucleotides: TGTGCCAGCAGAGGGACGGTTCCTAATGAAAAACTGTTTTTT. Translated: CASRGTVPNEKLFF.

The sample holds many counts of this clonotype. The chain combines TRBV9 with TRBJ2-7, with 7 bases aligning to TRBD2. The germline V gene has CDR1 SGDLS and CDR2 YYNGEE. This CDR3 contains 14 residues. J lost 5 bases, V lost 0 bases, and 5 bases had no gene match. The CDR3, as DNA: TGTGCCAGCAGCGTAGGTGGGAGGGCGCACGAGCAGTACTTC. It encodes CASSVGGRAHEQYF.

The chain uses TRBV29-1 and TRBJ1-1; D perhaps matches TRBD1 (6 bases). The CDR3 consists of 14 residues. V lost 7 bases and J 1 base, leaving 16 bases between the germline ends. Germline V gene lookup returns CDR1 SQVTM and CDR2 ANQGSEA. The DNA for the CDR3 is TGCAGCGGCCGCCGACAGGATACGAACACTGAAGCTTTCTTT. This codes for CSGRRQDTNTEAFF.

The chain employs TRBV27 and TRBJ2-1; 12 bases are a match to TRBD2. The CDR3 runs to 15 residues. Germline CDR1 and CDR2: MNHEY and SMNVEV (reference sequence). The V segment lost 5 bases and the J segment 9 bases; nucleotides outside the gene matches: 8. The CDR3 nucleotides read TGTGCCAGCAGTATCCACCTAGCGGGAGGGAGTGAGCAGTTCTTC. Its translation: CASSIHLAGGSEQFF.

This clonotype was counted between two and nine times. V and J are TRBV27 and TRBJ2-3; D could derive from TRBD1 or TRBD2 (7 bases each). V lost 1 base, J lost 2 bases, and 22 bases lay in between. Germline CDR1 MNHEY, CDR2 SMNVEV (reference sequence). The CDR3 has 19 residues. In DNA form, the CDR3 reads TGTGCCAGCAGTTTATGGTCTAGCGGACAGGTTGGGACCACAGATACGCAGTATTTT. This encodes CASSLWSSGQVGTTDTQYF.

Concerning this clonotype itself: The CDR3 ends on some other residue instead of the conserved phenylalanine or tryptophan, so this is likely a read error. V gene TRBV24-1 combines with J gene TRBJ2-5; 8 bases align to TRBD2. The CDR3 is 13 residues long. The trim removed 4 bases at V and 3 bases at J, leaving 0 bases unmatched. In germline, CDR1 is KGHDR, CDR2 SFDVKD. The CDR3 sequence: CATSDGGEETQYL. For the CDR3, the DNA is TGTGCCACCAGTGACGGGGGGGAAGAGACCCAGTACCTC.

This clonotype came up many times. The chain is built from TRBV27 and TRBJ1-5, with 8 positions matching TRBD1. The V gene end was trimmed by 3 bases and the J gene end by 5 bases; junction bases not matched to a gene: 3. Per germline, CDR1 MNHEY and CDR2 SMNVEV (reference sequence). The CDR3 length is 14 residues. The CDR3 sequence is CASSFMTGDQPQHF. The CDR3 DNA is TGTGCCAGCAGTTTTATGACAGGGGATCAGCCCCAGCATTTT.